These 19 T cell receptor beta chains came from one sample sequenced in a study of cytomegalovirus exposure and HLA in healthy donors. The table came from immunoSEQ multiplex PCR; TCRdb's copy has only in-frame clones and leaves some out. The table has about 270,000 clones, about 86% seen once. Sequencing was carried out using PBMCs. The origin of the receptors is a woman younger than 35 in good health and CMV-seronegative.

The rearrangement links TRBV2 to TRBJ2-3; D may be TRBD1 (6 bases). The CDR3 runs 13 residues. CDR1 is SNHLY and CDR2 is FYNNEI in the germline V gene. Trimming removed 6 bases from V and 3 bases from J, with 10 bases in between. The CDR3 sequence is CASRQGATDTQYF. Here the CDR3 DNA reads TGTGCCAGCAGACAGGGAGCGACAGATACGCAGTATTTT.

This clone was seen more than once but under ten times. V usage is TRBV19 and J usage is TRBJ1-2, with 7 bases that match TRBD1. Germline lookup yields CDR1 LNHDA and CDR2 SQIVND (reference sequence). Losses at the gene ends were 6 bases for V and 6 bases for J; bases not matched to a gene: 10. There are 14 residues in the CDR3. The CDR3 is CASSKNRGADGYTF. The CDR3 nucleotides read TGTGCCAGTAGCAAGAACAGGGGAGCGGATGGCTACACCTTC.

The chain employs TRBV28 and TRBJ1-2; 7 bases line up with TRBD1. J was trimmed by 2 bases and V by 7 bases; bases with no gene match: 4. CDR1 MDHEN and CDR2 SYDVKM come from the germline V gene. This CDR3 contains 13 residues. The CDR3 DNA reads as TGTGCCAGCATAGGGGGCCCAAACTATGGCTACACCTTC. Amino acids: CASIGGPNYGYTF.

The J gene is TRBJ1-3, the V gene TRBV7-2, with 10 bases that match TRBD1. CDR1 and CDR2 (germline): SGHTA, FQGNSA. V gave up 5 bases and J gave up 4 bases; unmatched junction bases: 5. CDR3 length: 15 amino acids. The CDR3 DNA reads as TGTGCCAGCAGCCGGGGGACAGGGGTCGGAAACACCATATATTTT. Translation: CASSRGTGVGNTIYF.

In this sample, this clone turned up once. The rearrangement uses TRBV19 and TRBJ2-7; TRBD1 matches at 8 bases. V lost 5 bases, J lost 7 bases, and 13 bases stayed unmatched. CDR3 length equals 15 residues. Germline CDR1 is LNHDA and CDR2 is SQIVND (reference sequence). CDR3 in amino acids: CASSGSGGSHLEQYF. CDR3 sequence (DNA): TGTGCCAGTAGTGGGTCAGGGGGCTCCCACTTGGAGCAGTACTTC.

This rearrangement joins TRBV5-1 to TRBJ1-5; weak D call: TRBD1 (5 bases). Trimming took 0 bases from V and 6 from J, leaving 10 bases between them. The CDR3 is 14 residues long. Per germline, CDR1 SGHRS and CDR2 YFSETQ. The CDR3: CASSLEGAGQPQHF. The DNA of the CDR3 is TGCGCCAGCAGCTTGGAAGGGGCCGGTCAGCCCCAGCATTTT.

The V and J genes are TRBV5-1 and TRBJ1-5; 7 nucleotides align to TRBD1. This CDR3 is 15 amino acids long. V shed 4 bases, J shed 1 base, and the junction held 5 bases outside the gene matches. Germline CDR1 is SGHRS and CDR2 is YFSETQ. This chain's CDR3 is CASSPQGESNQPQHF. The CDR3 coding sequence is TGCGCCAGCAGCCCGCAGGGGGAGAGCAATCAGCCCCAGCATTTT.

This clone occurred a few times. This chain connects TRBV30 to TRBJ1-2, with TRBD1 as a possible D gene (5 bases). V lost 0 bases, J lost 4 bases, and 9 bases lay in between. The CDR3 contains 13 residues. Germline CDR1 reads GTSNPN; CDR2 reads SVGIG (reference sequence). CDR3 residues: CAWSVDSRYGYTF. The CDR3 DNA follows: TGTGCCTGGAGTGTAGACAGCCGCTATGGCTACACCTTC.

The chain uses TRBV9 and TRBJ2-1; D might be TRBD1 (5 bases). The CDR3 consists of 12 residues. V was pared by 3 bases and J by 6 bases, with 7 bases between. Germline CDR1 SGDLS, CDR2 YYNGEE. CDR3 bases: TGTGCCAGCAGCGCTCAGGGCAATGAGCAGTTCTTC. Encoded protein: CASSAQGNEQFF.

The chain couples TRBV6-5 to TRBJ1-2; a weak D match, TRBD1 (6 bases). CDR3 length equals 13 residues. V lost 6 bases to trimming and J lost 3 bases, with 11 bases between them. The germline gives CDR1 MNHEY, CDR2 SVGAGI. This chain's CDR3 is CASSPDSYYGYTF. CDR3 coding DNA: TGTGCCAGCAGCCCGGACAGCTACTATGGCTACACCTTC.

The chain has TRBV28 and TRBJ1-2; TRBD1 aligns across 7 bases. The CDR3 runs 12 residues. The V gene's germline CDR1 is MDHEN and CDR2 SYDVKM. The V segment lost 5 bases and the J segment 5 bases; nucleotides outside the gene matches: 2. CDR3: CASSGTAYGYTF. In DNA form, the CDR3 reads TGTGCCAGCAGTGGGACAGCGTATGGCTACACCTTC.

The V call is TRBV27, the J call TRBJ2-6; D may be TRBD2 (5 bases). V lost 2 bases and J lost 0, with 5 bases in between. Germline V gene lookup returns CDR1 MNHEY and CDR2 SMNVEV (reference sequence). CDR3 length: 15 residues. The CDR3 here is CASSLGSSGANVLTF. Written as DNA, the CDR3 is TGTGCCAGCAGTTTAGGGAGCTCTGGGGCCAACGTCCTGACTTTC.

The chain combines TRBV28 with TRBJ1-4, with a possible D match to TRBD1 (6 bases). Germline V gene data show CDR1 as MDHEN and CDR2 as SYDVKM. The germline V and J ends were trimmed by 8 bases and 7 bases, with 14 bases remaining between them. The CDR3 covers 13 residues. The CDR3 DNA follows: TGTGCCAGCTATCAGGGGATTTCTGAAAAACTGTTTTTT. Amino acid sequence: CASYQGISEKLFF.

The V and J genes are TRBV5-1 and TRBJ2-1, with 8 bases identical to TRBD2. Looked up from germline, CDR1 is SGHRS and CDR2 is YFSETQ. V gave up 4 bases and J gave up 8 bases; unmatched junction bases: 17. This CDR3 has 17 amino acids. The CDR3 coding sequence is TGCGCCAGCAGCACGTCTATGCGAGCGGGAGATAGGGATGAGCAGTTCTTC. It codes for CASSTSMRAGDRDEQFF.

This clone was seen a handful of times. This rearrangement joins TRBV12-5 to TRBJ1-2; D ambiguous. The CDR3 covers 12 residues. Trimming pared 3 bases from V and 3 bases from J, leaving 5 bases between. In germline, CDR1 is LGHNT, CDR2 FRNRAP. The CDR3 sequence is CASGLHDYGYTF. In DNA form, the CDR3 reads TGTGCTAGTGGTTTACACGACTATGGCTACACCTTC.

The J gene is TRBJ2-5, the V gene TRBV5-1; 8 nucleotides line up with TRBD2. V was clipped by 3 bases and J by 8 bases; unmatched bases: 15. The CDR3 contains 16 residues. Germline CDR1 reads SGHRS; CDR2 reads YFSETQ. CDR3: CASSSVLAGTDTTQYF. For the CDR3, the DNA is TGCGCCAGCAGCTCCGTCTTAGCGGGGACTGATACAACCCAGTACTTC.

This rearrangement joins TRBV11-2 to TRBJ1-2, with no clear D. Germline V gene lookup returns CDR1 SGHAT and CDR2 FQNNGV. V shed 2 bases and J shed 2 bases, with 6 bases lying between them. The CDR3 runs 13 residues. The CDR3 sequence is CASSLSRNYGYTF. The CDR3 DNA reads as TGTGCCAGCAGCTTAAGTCGGAACTATGGCTACACCTTC.

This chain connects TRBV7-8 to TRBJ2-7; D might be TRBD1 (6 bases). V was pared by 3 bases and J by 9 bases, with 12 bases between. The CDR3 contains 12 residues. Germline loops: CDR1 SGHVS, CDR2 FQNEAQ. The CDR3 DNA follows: TGTGCCAGCAGCTTCCACAGGGACGGGCAGTACTTC. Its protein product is CASSFHRDGQYF.

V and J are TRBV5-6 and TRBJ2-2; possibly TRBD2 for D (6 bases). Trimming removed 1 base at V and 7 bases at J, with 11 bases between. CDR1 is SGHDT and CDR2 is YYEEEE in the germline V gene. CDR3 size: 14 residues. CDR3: CASSLSGGVGELFF. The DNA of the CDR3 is TGTGCCAGCAGCTTGTCCGGCGGGGTCGGGGAGCTGTTTTTT.